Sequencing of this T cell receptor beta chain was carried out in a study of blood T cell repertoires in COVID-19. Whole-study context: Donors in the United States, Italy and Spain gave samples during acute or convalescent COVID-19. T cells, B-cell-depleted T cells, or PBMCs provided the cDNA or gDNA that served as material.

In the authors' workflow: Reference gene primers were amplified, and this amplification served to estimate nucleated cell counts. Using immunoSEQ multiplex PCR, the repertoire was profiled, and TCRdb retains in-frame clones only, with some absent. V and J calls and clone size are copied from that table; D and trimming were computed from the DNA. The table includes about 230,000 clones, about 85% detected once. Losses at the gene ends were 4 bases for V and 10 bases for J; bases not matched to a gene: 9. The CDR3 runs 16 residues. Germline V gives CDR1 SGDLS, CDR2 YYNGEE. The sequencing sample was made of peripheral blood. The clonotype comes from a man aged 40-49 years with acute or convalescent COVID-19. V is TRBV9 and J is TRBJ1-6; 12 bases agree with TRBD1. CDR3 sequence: CASSSPGTGGGSPLHF. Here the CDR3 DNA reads TGTGCCAGCAGCTCACCAGGGACAGGGGGCGGATCACCCCTCCACTTT.